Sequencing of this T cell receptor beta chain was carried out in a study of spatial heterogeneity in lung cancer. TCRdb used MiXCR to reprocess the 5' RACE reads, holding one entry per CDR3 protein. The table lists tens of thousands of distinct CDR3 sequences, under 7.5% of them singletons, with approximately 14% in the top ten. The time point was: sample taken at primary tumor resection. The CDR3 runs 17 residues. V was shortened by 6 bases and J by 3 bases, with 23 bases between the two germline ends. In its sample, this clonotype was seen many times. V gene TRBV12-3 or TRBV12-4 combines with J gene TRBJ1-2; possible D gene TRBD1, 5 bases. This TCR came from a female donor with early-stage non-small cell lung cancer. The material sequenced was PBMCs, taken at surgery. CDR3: CASSIVPHGGNYYGYTF. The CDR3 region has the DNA TGTGCCAGCAGCATAGTTCCCCACGGGGGAAACTACTATGGCTACACCTTC.